This T cell receptor (beta chain) came from a study of beta chain features in type 1 diabetes. The study reverse transcribed the entire isolated RNA, so it sequenced expressed TCRB transcripts. Measured with immunoSEQ multiplex PCR; TCRdb has only the in-frame clones, and not every one. This sample has 860,000 or so clones, with 17% found just once. The study's findings and limits: Moderate but significant shortening of TCRB CDR3s was recorded in all four CD4+ subsets from Type 1 diabetes patients.

J was trimmed by 8 bases and V by 4 bases; bases with no gene match: 9. In germline, CDR1 is MGHDK, CDR2 SYGVNS. The CDR3 contains 14 residues. A few counts support this clone. Its antigen is still unknown. What was sequenced was naive CD4+ T cells from blood. The receptor was isolated from a woman aged 18-30 years in good health. The rearrangement uses TRBV25-1 and TRBJ1-2; 8 nucleotides agree with TRBD1. In DNA form, the CDR3 reads TGTGCCAGCAGTGTCCCAGGGGGCGCGGACGGCTACACCTTC. As protein: CASSVPGGADGYTF.